The rows below give T cell receptor beta chains drawn from one sample of a study of T cells after yellow fever vaccination. A single record per CDR3 protein comes from TCRdb applying MiXCR to the 5' RACE reads. The data contain roughly 70,000 distinct CDR3 sequences, about 7.7% of them singletons. This material consisted of CD8+ T cells sorted from PBMCs, taken on the day of the yellow fever booster vaccination. Source of these receptors: a man in his thirties or forties who received the YFV17D yellow fever vaccine. CDR3s include the opening cysteine and the closing phenylalanine or tryptophan. The D gene is left open where the match is weak. Size values are once, few and many counts, or a class for expanded clones, and some rows have none.

cdr3_aa	cdr3_nt	v_call	j_call	clone_size	d_call
CATSNAATNQPQHF	TGTGCCACCAGCAATGCAGCCACCAATCAGCCCCAGCATTTT	TRBV15	TRBJ1-5	NA	NA
CSAPHRVSYEQYF	TGCAGTGCCCCCCACAGGGTCTCCTACGAGCAGTACTTC	TRBV20-1	TRBJ2-7	few	NA
CASVLAGANEQFF	TGTGCTAGTGTGCTAGCGGGAGCAAATGAGCAGTTCTTC	TRBV12-5	TRBJ2-1	NA	TRBD2
CASSHDANTEAFF	TGTGCCAGCAGCCATGACGCGAACACTGAAGCTTTCTTT	TRBV7-6	TRBJ1-1	few	NA
CASRSYADETQYF	TGTGCCAGCCGCTCCTACGCGGACGAGACCCAGTACTTC	TRBV6-1	TRBJ2-5	few	NA
CSARRQGSDTGELFF	TGCAGTGCTAGACGACAGGGGTCGGACACCGGGGAGCTGTTTTTT	TRBV20-1	TRBJ2-2	NA	TRBD1
CAISVVGEQFF	TGTGCCATCAGTGTGGTGGGTGAGCAGTTCTTC	TRBV10-3	TRBJ2-1	few	NA
CASSPHGGAAKNIQYF	TGTGCCAGCAGCCCCCATGGGGGGGCAGCCAAAAACATTCAGTACTTC	TRBV16	TRBJ2-4	NA	NA
CASSLGGGSSYEQYF	TGTGCCAGCAGCTTAGGGGGGGGTAGCTCCTACGAGCAGTACTTC	TRBV7-2	TRBJ2-7	few	TRBD2
CASSPGQRNTGELFF	TGCGCCAGCAGCCCGGGACAGAGGAACACCGGGGAGCTGTTTTTT	TRBV23-1	TRBJ2-2	NA	TRBD1
CASSPGTEETQYF	TGTGCCAGCAGTCCCGGGACTGAAGAGACCCAGTACTTC	TRBV12-3/TRBV12-4	TRBJ2-5	NA	NA
CASSTRAVTGELFF	TGTGCCAGCAGCACCCGAGCAGTCACCGGGGAGCTGTTTTTT	TRBV11-3	TRBJ2-2	NA	NA
CASSLGTASNQPQHF	TGCGCCAGCAGCTTGGGGACGGCTAGCAATCAGCCCCAGCATTTT	TRBV5-1	TRBJ1-5	few	NA
CASSPARLSTEAFF	TGTGCCAGCAGCCCGGCAAGGCTGAGCACTGAAGCTTTCTTT	TRBV7-9	TRBJ1-1	few	NA
CSASGVHTYEQYF	TGCAGTGCTAGCGGGGTTCATACCTACGAGCAGTACTTC	TRBV20-1	TRBJ2-7	few	NA
CASSPGPAGEQYF	TGTGCCAGCAGTCCGGGGCCTGCCGGGGAGCAGTACTTC	TRBV12-3/TRBV12-4	TRBJ2-7	NA	NA
CASSFLGGGMVETQYF	TGTGCCAGCAGTTTCCTTGGCGGCGGGATGGTAGAGACCCAGTACTTC	TRBV28	TRBJ2-5	NA	NA
CASSLGQELAKNIQYF	TGTGCCAGCAGCTTGGGACAGGAACTAGCCAAAAACATTCAGTACTTC	TRBV7-9	TRBJ2-4	NA	TRBD1
CASSQDQSGTDTQYF	TGCGCCAGCAGCCAAGATCAATCAGGCACAGATACGCAGTATTTT	TRBV4-3	TRBJ2-3	few	NA
CASGSGVYEQYF	TGTGCCAGCGGGAGTGGGGTCTACGAGCAGTACTTC	TRBV7-8	TRBJ2-7	NA	NA
CASVSTGGYGYTF	TGTGCCAGCGTATCTACAGGGGGCTATGGCTACACCTTC	TRBV28	TRBJ1-2	few	TRBD1
CASSPWASGMSEQYF	TGTGCCAGCAGTCCCTGGGCTAGCGGGATGAGCGAGCAGTACTTC	TRBV27	TRBJ2-7	NA	TRBD2
CASSSNHEQFF	TGTGCCAGCAGCTCTAACCATGAGCAGTTCTTC	TRBV7-9	TRBJ2-1	many	NA
CASSLLNEQYF	TGTGCCAGCAGCCTCCTTAACGAGCAGTACTTC	TRBV5-4	TRBJ2-7	NA	NA
CASSLLDRADTQYF	TGCGCCAGCAGCCTTTTGGACCGCGCAGATACGCAGTATTTT	TRBV5-1	TRBJ2-3	NA	NA
CATSLIPSGFQGETQYF	TGTGCCACCAGCTTAATCCCAAGCGGCTTTCAGGGAGAGACCCAGTACTTC	TRBV11-2	TRBJ2-5	few	NA
CASSDRIGTEAFF	TGTGCCAGCAGTGACCGCATAGGGACTGAAGCTTTCTTT	TRBV6-4	TRBJ1-1	NA	NA